This T cell receptor beta chain was identified in a study of cytomegalovirus exposure and HLA in healthy donors. Worth noting for this clone: Antigen: not known. A junction boundary mismatches the germline segment, possibly from a read error.

Study-wide points: Later on, an analysis found that several of the most significant clusters appeared to be linked to common viral pathogens, which included parvovirus B19.

Use of 60 Vbeta and 13 Jbeta primers characterized the PCR. Clones were read by immunoSEQ multiplex PCR, and TCRdb kept only the in-frame ones, dropping some. This sample has 100,000 to 150,000 clones; around 80% occur once, and the top ten carry approximately 9.6%. Germline V gene sequence: CDR1 SEHNR, CDR2 FQNEAQ (reference sequence). The CDR3 loop spans 15 amino acids. The sample comprised PBMCs. The sequence was obtained from a woman aged 50 to 60 in good health and CMV-seropositive. The rearrangement joins TRBV7-9 to TRBJ2-7; a possible D gene is TRBD1 (5 bases). CDR3 region: CSSSLAEGASYEQYF. CDR3 DNA sequence: TGTTCCAGCAGCTTAGCCGAAGGGGCCTCCTACGAGCAGTACTTC.